Detailed here is one TCR beta chain. Its antigen is not known. The data originate from a study of T cell repertoires in cytomegalovirus infection. J was trimmed by 5 bases and V by 3 bases; bases with no gene match: 18. The CDR3 contains 18 residues. CDR1 and CDR2 (germline): SGHAT, FQDESV (reference sequence). From the reads, TCRdb called clonotypes with MiXCR, one entry per CDR3 protein. The sample contains 900,000 to 950,000 distinct CDR3 sequences, 30% to 40% of which appear only once. The chain is built from TRBV11-1 and TRBJ2-5, with 7 nucleotides matching TRBD1. The source is a human donor in good health (CMV status not recorded). Some clones in this sample may be carry-over from other donors' samples. The sample in question was cultured CD8+ T cells from PBMCs, obtained from culture after CMV antigen stimulation. The CDR3 loop reads CASSFLKTTGLLAETQYF. The CDR3 DNA follows: TGTGCCAGCAGCTTCCTAAAAACGACAGGGTTATTGGCGGAGACCCAGTACTTC.